The rows below give T cell receptor beta chains drawn from one sample of a study of CD8+ T cells in alopecia areata. The table came from immunoSEQ multiplex PCR; TCRdb's copy has only in-frame clones and leaves some out. The sample lists 150,000 to 200,000 clones; about 66% were seen once. Sequences were derived from CD8+ T cells sorted from blood, sampled at week 0. Every receptor here comes from a human donor with alopecia areata. CDR3s include the opening cysteine and the closing phenylalanine or tryptophan. Each record gives: D gene, J gene, V gene, clone size, CDR3 DNA, CDR3 protein. A D gene is named only where the DNA matches it firmly. Clone size, where shown, is once, few, many, or a class for clones that have expanded.

d_gene: -; j_gene: TRBJ2-2; v_gene: TRBV27; abundance: -; CDR3nt: TGTGCCAGCAGTCCTCTCCAGAACACCGGGGAGCTGTTTTTT; CDR3aa: CASSPLQNTGELFF
d_gene: -; j_gene: TRBJ1-2; v_gene: TRBV6-5; abundance: -; CDR3nt: TGTGCCAGCAGATATCCAGGGAGGGCCTATGGCTACACCTTC; CDR3aa: CASRYPGRAYGYTF
d_gene: -; j_gene: TRBJ2-5; v_gene: TRBV2; abundance: -; CDR3nt: TGTGCCAGCAGTGCCCCGGCGGCCCAAGAGACCCAGTACTTC; CDR3aa: CASSAPAAQETQYF
d_gene: TRBD2; j_gene: TRBJ2-7; v_gene: TRBV15; abundance: -; CDR3nt: TGTGCCACCAGCAGGGGCGGGGAGGGTAACGAGTACTTC; CDR3aa: CATSRGGEGNEYF
d_gene: TRBD1; j_gene: TRBJ2-1; v_gene: TRBV9; abundance: -; CDR3nt: TGTGCCAGCAGCCCACTAGGGAGACAGGGGCCACGTGAGCAGTTCTTC; CDR3aa: CASSPLGRQGPREQFF
d_gene: TRBD1; j_gene: TRBJ2-1; v_gene: TRBV19; abundance: -; CDR3nt: TGTGCCAGTAGTATACTGACAGGGGAGGACAATGAGCAGTTCTTC; CDR3aa: CASSILTGEDNEQFF
d_gene: -; j_gene: TRBJ2-2; v_gene: TRBV23-1; abundance: -; CDR3nt: TGCGCCAGCACTATTATCAGGGGAGGGTCCGGGGAGCTGTTTTTT; CDR3aa: CASTIIRGGSGELFF
d_gene: -; j_gene: TRBJ1-3; v_gene: TRBV4-1; abundance: -; CDR3nt: TGCGCCAGCAGCCAAGACAGCTCTGGAAACACCATATATTTT; CDR3aa: CASSQDSSGNTIYF
d_gene: -; j_gene: TRBJ2-5; v_gene: TRBV29-1; abundance: -; CDR3nt: TGCAGCGTTGTACAGAGGGAGACCCAGTACTTC; CDR3aa: CSVVQRETQYF
d_gene: -; j_gene: TRBJ1-3; v_gene: TRBV4-2; abundance: few; CDR3nt: TGTGCCAGCAGCCAAGGCGGCAACACCATATATTTT; CDR3aa: CASSQGGNTIYF
d_gene: TRBD2; j_gene: TRBJ2-3; v_gene: TRBV5-4; abundance: -; CDR3nt: TGTGCCAGCAGCTCCAGCGGGACCACAGATACGCAGTATTTT; CDR3aa: CASSSSGTTDTQYF
d_gene: -; j_gene: TRBJ1-1; v_gene: TRBV5-1; abundance: once; CDR3nt: TGCGCCAGCAGCTCAATCCTCGAGGACACTGAAGCTTTCTTT; CDR3aa: CASSSILEDTEAFF
d_gene: -; j_gene: TRBJ2-6; v_gene: TRBV6-1; abundance: few; CDR3nt: TGTGCCAGCAGTGAAATAGGCTCTGGGGCCAACGTCCTGACTTTC; CDR3aa: CASSEIGSGANVLTF
d_gene: -; j_gene: TRBJ1-2; v_gene: TRBV20-1; abundance: -; CDR3nt: TGCAGTGCCCCTGTCGACTATGGCTACACCTTC; CDR3aa: CSAPVDYGYTF
d_gene: TRBD1; j_gene: TRBJ2-5; v_gene: TRBV4-1; abundance: -; CDR3nt: TGCGCCAGCAGCCAAGTTAGGGACAGGGAAGAGACCCAGTACTTC; CDR3aa: CASSQVRDREETQYF
d_gene: TRBD2; j_gene: TRBJ2-1; v_gene: TRBV30; abundance: -; CDR3nt: TGTGCCTGGACCCGAGGGCTAGCGGGGTTTTACAATGAGCAGTTCTTC; CDR3aa: CAWTRGLAGFYNEQFF
d_gene: TRBD1; j_gene: TRBJ2-3; v_gene: TRBV10-3; abundance: -; CDR3nt: TGTGCCACAATCGACAGGGGTGCGACAGATACGCAGTATTTT; CDR3aa: CATIDRGATDTQYF
d_gene: -; j_gene: TRBJ2-7; v_gene: TRBV2; abundance: few; CDR3nt: TGTGCCAGCATTGGTACAGGACAGACCTACGAGCAGTACTTC; CDR3aa: CASIGTGQTYEQYF
d_gene: -; j_gene: TRBJ1-6; v_gene: TRBV7-9; abundance: -; CDR3nt: TGTGCCAGCAGCTTACCCGGCAAACCCCTCCACTTT; CDR3aa: CASSLPGKPLHF
d_gene: -; j_gene: TRBJ2-5; v_gene: TRBV2; abundance: -; CDR3nt: TGTGCCAGCATGCCCGCCCCAGGGATAGCGGACCAAGAGACCCAGTACTTC; CDR3aa: CASMPAPGIADQETQYF
d_gene: -; j_gene: TRBJ2-5; v_gene: TRBV29-1; abundance: -; CDR3nt: TGCAGCGTTCAGGGGAGAGGAGGGAGTCTTAAAATCCAAGAGACCCAGTACTTC; CDR3aa: CSVQGRGGSLKIQETQYF
d_gene: TRBD2; j_gene: TRBJ2-3; v_gene: TRBV2; abundance: -; CDR3nt: TGTGCCACTGGACTAGCGGGGGGCTTCACAGATACGCAGTATTTT; CDR3aa: CATGLAGGFTDTQYF
d_gene: -; j_gene: TRBJ2-3; v_gene: TRBV9; abundance: -; CDR3nt: TGTGCCAGCAGCGCCCAAAAGGACACAGATACGCAGTATTTT; CDR3aa: CASSAQKDTDTQYF
d_gene: -; j_gene: TRBJ1-2; v_gene: TRBV5-4; abundance: -; CDR3nt: TGTGCCAGCAGTAGTGGGGCGAGTGGTGACTATGGCTACACCTTC; CDR3aa: CASSSGASGDYGYTF
d_gene: -; j_gene: TRBJ2-1; v_gene: TRBV7-2; abundance: -; CDR3nt: TGTGCCAGCAGCGACCCGAGAAGCAAGCTCTTC; CDR3aa: CASSDPRSKLF
d_gene: -; j_gene: TRBJ2-5; v_gene: TRBV5-5; abundance: -; CDR3nt: TGTGCCAGCAGCTTAGAGGCGATTCCAGAGACCCAGTACTTC; CDR3aa: CASSLEAIPETQYF
d_gene: -; j_gene: TRBJ1-6; v_gene: TRBV7-6; abundance: -; CDR3nt: TGTGCCAGCAGCTCAGCTCGGGACGGCAATTCACCCCTCCACTTT; CDR3aa: CASSSARDGNSPLHF
d_gene: -; j_gene: TRBJ2-7; v_gene: TRBV29-1; abundance: few; CDR3nt: TGCAGCGTTGGAGAGCGTGGGACCTCCTACGAGCAGTACTTC; CDR3aa: CSVGERGTSYEQYF
d_gene: -; j_gene: TRBJ1-2; v_gene: TRBV6-1; abundance: many; CDR3nt: TGTGCCAGCAGTGAAGTGAACAGTCTTCTGAGTCGTAACTATGGCTACACCTTC; CDR3aa: CASSEVNSLLSRNYGYTF
d_gene: TRBD2; j_gene: TRBJ2-7; v_gene: TRBV7-9; abundance: -; CDR3nt: TGTGCCAGCAGCTCACTAGCGGGGGGGCCTGGCTACGAGCAGTACTTC; CDR3aa: CASSSLAGGPGYEQYF
d_gene: TRBD2; j_gene: TRBJ2-7; v_gene: TRBV7-2; abundance: few; CDR3nt: TGTGCCAGCAGCTTGACTAGCGGGGCCCTCTACGAGCAGTACTTC; CDR3aa: CASSLTSGALYEQYF
d_gene: -; j_gene: TRBJ1-5; v_gene: TRBV10-3; abundance: -; CDR3nt: TGTGCCATCAGTGAGTCTGGCAGGGCGAGCAATCAGCCCCAGCATTTT; CDR3aa: CAISESGRASNQPQHF
d_gene: TRBD1; j_gene: TRBJ2-7; v_gene: TRBV13; abundance: -; CDR3nt: TGTGCCAGCAGCGCCAACAGGGGCGTTATCCACGAGCAGTACTTC; CDR3aa: CASSANRGVIHEQYF
d_gene: TRBD1; j_gene: TRBJ2-1; v_gene: TRBV29-1; abundance: few; CDR3nt: TGCAGCGTTCCGGGACAGGGGGTTAATGAGCAGTTCTTC; CDR3aa: CSVPGQGVNEQFF
d_gene: -; j_gene: TRBJ1-1; v_gene: TRBV4-1; abundance: -; CDR3nt: TGCGCCAGCAGCCCCCCCTCGAGGGCAGGGACCACTGAAGCTTTCTTT; CDR3aa: CASSPPSRAGTTEAFF
d_gene: -; j_gene: TRBJ2-3; v_gene: TRBV5-1; abundance: -; CDR3nt: TGCGCCAGCACCCCTCTGGGGGGGCCCCGCACAGATACGCAGTATTTT; CDR3aa: CASTPLGGPRTDTQYF
d_gene: -; j_gene: TRBJ1-6; v_gene: TRBV5-6; abundance: -; CDR3nt: TGTGCCAGCAGCTTCGAACAGGGTGCGATTAGCTCCTATAATTCACCCCTCCACTTT; CDR3aa: CASSFEQGAISSYNSPLHF
d_gene: TRBD1; j_gene: TRBJ1-1; v_gene: TRBV18; abundance: few; CDR3nt: TGTGCCAGCTCACCAAGGACAGGGGGCGATGAAGCTTTCTTT; CDR3aa: CASSPRTGGDEAFF
d_gene: TRBD1; j_gene: TRBJ2-1; v_gene: TRBV4-1; abundance: -; CDR3nt: TGCGCCAGCAGGTTGGGACAGGGATCCCATGAGCAGTTCTTC; CDR3aa: CASRLGQGSHEQFF
d_gene: -; j_gene: TRBJ2-7; v_gene: TRBV4-1; abundance: -; CDR3nt: TGCGCCAGCAGCCAAGCTGATTTCTACGAGCAGTACTTC; CDR3aa: CASSQADFYEQYF
d_gene: -; j_gene: TRBJ2-5; v_gene: TRBV9; abundance: -; CDR3nt: TGTGCCAGCAGCGTTGAGGGGGACTATGCCCTAGAGACCCAGTACTTC; CDR3aa: CASSVEGDYALETQYF
d_gene: -; j_gene: TRBJ2-2; v_gene: TRBV30; abundance: few; CDR3nt: TGTGCCTTGACAAGGAACACCGGGGAGCTGTTTTTT; CDR3aa: CALTRNTGELFF
d_gene: -; j_gene: TRBJ2-3; v_gene: TRBV7-9; abundance: -; CDR3nt: TGTGCCAGCAGTCCAACGTCTAAAGTGGTGGGGCTAGATACGCAGTATTTT; CDR3aa: CASSPTSKVVGLDTQYF
d_gene: -; j_gene: TRBJ2-1; v_gene: TRBV5-1; abundance: few; CDR3nt: TGCGCCAGCAGCCCCCCGGACAGATCATACAATGAGCAGTTCTTC; CDR3aa: CASSPPDRSYNEQFF
d_gene: -; j_gene: TRBJ2-7; v_gene: TRBV25-1; abundance: -; CDR3nt: TGTGCCAGCAGTCGAGGCCACGAGCAGTACTTC; CDR3aa: CASSRGHEQYF
d_gene: -; j_gene: TRBJ1-1; v_gene: TRBV7-9; abundance: -; CDR3nt: TGTGCCAGCAGCTTAGGAACAGGCCTTGAAGCTTTCTTT; CDR3aa: CASSLGTGLEAFF
d_gene: -; j_gene: TRBJ1-1; v_gene: TRBV7-3; abundance: -; CDR3nt: TGTGCCAGCAGCTTGAGCGCCGGGACACAGAACACTGAAGCTTTCTTT; CDR3aa: CASSLSAGTQNTEAFF
d_gene: -; j_gene: TRBJ2-7; v_gene: TRBV13; abundance: -; CDR3nt: TGTGCCAGCAGCATCGGACGGACCTACGAGCAGTACTTC; CDR3aa: CASSIGRTYEQYF